This T cell receptor beta chain is drawn from a study of T cells in Graves' hyperthyroidism and ophthalmopathy. This clonotype was counted a few times. Unmatched junction bases numbered 11, after V lost 4 bases and J lost 9 bases. CDR3 size: 13 residues. CDR1 is SQVTM, CDR2 ANQGSEA, per germline. The CDR3 regions of TCR beta were amplified from RNA transcripts. HTBI primers were the set used in a first-round RT-PCR of the TCR CDR3. TCRdb analysed the multiplex PCR reads with MiXCR anew, one entry per CDR3 protein. The data contain roughly 420,000 distinct CDR3 sequences, roughly 13% of them seen just once; the ten biggest clones take up 5.3%.

Sequencing used blood. V and J are TRBV29-1 and TRBJ1-1, with 7 bases aligning to TRBD1. This clonotype was obtained from a woman between 18 and 29 years old with Graves' hyperthyroidism. The CDR3 DNA follows: TGCAGCGTTGGACAGTCCGGGACAGAGAAAGCTTTCTTT. Translating it yields CSVGQSGTEKAFF.